This TCR beta chain originates from a study of control samples from healthy donors and cancer patients. This clone qualifies as medium-sized. The data were produced by immunoSEQ multiplex PCR, yet TCRdb's version contains in-frame clones alone and is incomplete. The sample lists around 130,000 clones, 80% to 90% seen once, with roughly 12% in the top ten. The CDR3 loop spans 15 amino acids. Germline V gene data show CDR1 as SGHDN and CDR2 as FVKESK. V shed 1 base and J shed 2 bases, with 8 bases lying between them. The sample was blood. This receptor was obtained from a man aged 25-45 years in good health. The gene calls are TRBV14 and TRBJ2-2; no definite D call. CDR3 coding DNA: TGTGCCAGCAGCCAAGGTCTGGGTAACACCGGGGAGCTGTTTTTT. This codes for CASSQGLGNTGELFF.